This entry concerns a single T cell receptor (beta chain). Its antigen is still unknown. The length of the CDR3 is 14 residues. Germline CDR1 and CDR2: MNHEY and SVGAGI. Cells that were CD45RO-CCR7+CD27+CD95- constituted naive CD8+ T cells. The data were taken from a study of CXCR3-negative and CXCR3-positive naive CD8 T cells. Study-wide context: About 140 million TRB reads were obtained in total, which works out to about 1.5 +/- 0.3 million per library.

Study-level findings and limits: Diversity was high in both naive subsets and much lower in memory cells. Greater hydrophobicity was found in TRB CDR3s of CXCR3-positive naive cells than of CXCR3-negative naive cells. Partial loss of CXCR3 expression followed cryopreservation; most assays used fresh PBMCs.

The authors made the TRB cDNA libraries by 5' RACE using UMI labels. TCRdb re-called the 5' RACE reads and gives one entry per CDR3 protein, without DNA. The sample table includes approximately 100,000 distinct CDR3 sequences. This TCR came from a human donor in good health. Some clones in this sample may be carry-over from other donors' samples. Sequenced material: naive CXCR3+ CD8+ T cells from blood. As to subset: CD45RO-CCR7+CD27+CD95- naive CD8+ T cells expressing CXCR3 (TNR3+). The V and J genes are TRBV6-5 and TRBJ2-6. This CDR3 reads CASSENSGANVLTF.